The 9 T cell receptor beta chains below all came from one sample that was sequenced in a study of cytomegalovirus exposure and HLA in healthy donors. The PCR contained 60 Vbeta and 13 Jbeta primers. Profiling relied on immunoSEQ multiplex PCR, and the TCRdb table lists in-frame clones only, not all of them. Found here are 70,000 or so clones; the top ten clones hold 2.4%. Sequencing was carried out using PBMCs. The source of these receptors is a female donor in good health and CMV-seropositive.

The rearrangement uses TRBV5-1 and TRBJ2-2, with 11 bases fitting TRBD2. This CDR3 is 15 amino acids long. V shed 4 bases, J shed 5 bases, and the junction held 4 bases outside the gene matches. Germline loops: CDR1 SGHRS, CDR2 YFSETQ. The CDR3 DNA follows: TGCGCCAGCAGCCCCGGGACTAGCGGAACCGGGGAGCTGTTTTTT. It encodes CASSPGTSGTGELFF.

The genes are TRBV30 and TRBJ2-3; D is possibly TRBD2 (5 bases). This CDR3 is built from 14 residues. Trimming took off 4 bases at V and 5 bases at J, with 16 bases between the two ends. Germline V lookup: CDR1 GTSNPN, CDR2 SVGIG (reference sequence). Here the CDR3 DNA reads TGTGCCTGGAATGGTGTGGGGAGCGAAGATACGCAGTATTTT. It specifies CAWNGVGSEDTQYF.

The CDR3 protein is CASSLQRMNTEAFF. CDR3 nucleotide sequence: TGTGCCAGCAGCTTACAGCGGATGAACACTGAAGCTTTCTTT. The chain joins TRBV11-2 to TRBJ1-1; D gene unclear. This CDR3 contains 14 residues. The germline V and J ends were trimmed by 2 bases and 0 bases, with 7 bases remaining between them. Germline V gives CDR1 SGHAT, CDR2 FQNNGV.

For this clone: Mismatch with germline at one junction end may stem from a read error. The chain has TRBV14 and TRBJ2-7; 7 bases fit TRBD2. Germline lookup yields CDR1 SGHDN and CDR2 FVKESK. CDR3 length: 11 residues. CDR3 residues: CARSRRGEQYF. In nucleotides, the CDR3 is TGTGCCAGAAGCCGGCGGGGGGAGCAGTACTTC.

The rearrangement joins TRBV6-1 to TRBJ1-2; 9 nucleotides agree with TRBD1. The germline CDR1 and CDR2 sequences are MNHNS and SASEGT. The junction had 5 bases not matched to a gene; V was cut back by 6 bases and J by 6 bases. The CDR3 spans 13 residues. As DNA, the CDR3 is TGTGCCAGCAGGAAGACAGGGGGAGATGGCTACACCTTC. Its translation: CASRKTGGDGYTF.

The chain carries TRBV19 and TRBJ2-1, with TRBD1 matching over 7 bases. The CDR3 covers 17 residues. V shed 6 bases, J shed 5 bases, and the junction held 16 bases outside the gene matches. The germline gives CDR1 LNHDA, CDR2 SQIVND (reference sequence). CDR3 amino acids: CASSTGTVRGMDNEQFF. The CDR3 DNA reads TGTGCCAGTAGCACCGGGACAGTAAGAGGGATGGACAATGAGCAGTTCTTC.

The chain uses TRBV5-1 and TRBJ2-5, with D maybe TRBD2 (5 bases). V lost 4 bases and J 5 bases, leaving 18 bases between the germline ends. CDR1 SGHRS and CDR2 YFSETQ come from the germline V gene. This CDR3 is 15 amino acids long. CDR3 sequence: CASSRLVGEAETQYF. DNA of the CDR3: TGCGCCAGCAGCCGGCTAGTGGGAGAGGCCGAGACCCAGTACTTC.

The V and J genes are TRBV4-3 and TRBJ2-7, with 7 bases identical to TRBD1. The germline CDR1 and CDR2 sequences are LGHNA and YSLEER. The CDR3 has 15 amino acids. V shed 3 bases, J shed 0 bases, and the junction held 5 bases outside the gene matches. DNA of the CDR3: TGCGCCAGCAGCCAGGAGACAGGGCCCTCCTACGAGCAGTACTTC. Its protein is CASSQETGPSYEQYF.

The chain combines TRBV19 with TRBJ2-7, with 14 nucleotides matching TRBD2. The germline CDR1 and CDR2 sequences are LNHDA and SQIVND (reference sequence). V shed 1 base, J shed 6 bases, and the junction held 2 bases outside the gene matches. This CDR3 region has 15 residues. The CDR3 DNA reads as TGTGCCAGTAGTATAGGGGGACTAGCGGGAGTCGAGCAGTACTTC. Its translation is CASSIGGLAGVEQYF.